These T cell receptor beta chains were read from a single sample in a study of cytomegalovirus exposure and HLA in healthy donors. TCRdb's copy holds only in-frame clones and misses some; the assay was immunoSEQ multiplex PCR. The table includes roughly 68,000 clones, approximately 81% detected once. Specimen: PBMCs. These receptors originate from a woman aged 30 to 39 in good health and CMV-seropositive. Each CDR3 is given with its conserved first and last residue. D genes are given only for firm matches. The size field is filled for only some rows; it gives once, few, many or a size class.

V	J	size	D	DNA	CDR3
TRBV5-1	TRBJ2-2	once	.	TGCGCCAGCAGCCCGGGGTTGGGGGCGCCGAACACCGGGGAGCTGTTTTTT	CASSPGLGAPNTGELFF
TRBV19	TRBJ2-1	.	.	TGTGCCAGTAGTTCAAGAGTCAGGGACAATGAGCAGTTCTTC	CASSSRVRDNEQFF
TRBV5-8	TRBJ2-7	.	.	TGTGCCAGCAGCTTGGAATTTGGGGGCCGCCCCTACGAGCAGTACTTC	CASSLEFGGRPYEQYF
TRBV28	TRBJ2-1	.	TRBD2	TGTGCCAGCAGTTTAGGGCTAGCGGGAGTCAATGAGCAGTTCTTC	CASSLGLAGVNEQFF
TRBV7-6	TRBJ2-3	.	TRBD2	TGTGCCAGCAGCTTAGGGCCTAGCGGGGGCGGAGATACGCAGTATTTT	CASSLGPSGGGDTQYF
TRBV4-1	TRBJ2-1	once	TRBD2	TGCGCCAGCAGTCCCCTTAGCGGGAGCTCCTACAATGAGCAGTTCTTC	CASSPLSGSSYNEQFF
TRBV6-6	TRBJ1-4	few	.	TGTGCCAGCAGCGGGGGGGAGTGGGAAAAACTGTTTTTT	CASSGGEWEKLFF
TRBV6-5	TRBJ2-1	few	TRBD2	TGTGCCAGCAAACTAGCGGGAGGGGACAATGAGCAGTTCTTC	CASKLAGGDNEQFF
TRBV2	TRBJ2-6	.	.	TGTGCCAGCAGACCCGCCAGGGCTGACGTCCTGACTTTC	CASRPARADVLTF
TRBV7-2	TRBJ2-1	.	.	TGTGCCAGCAGCCCTATAGGGGCTAGTTGGTCCTACAATGAGCAGTTCTTC	CASSPIGASWSYNEQFF
TRBV6-1	TRBJ2-5	.	TRBD2	TGTGCCACTTCTAGCGGGAGCGAGGGGAAGACCCAGTACTTC	CATSSGSEGKTQYF
TRBV9	TRBJ2-7	.	TRBD2	TGTGCCAGCAGCTCGGGACTAGCGGGCTACGAGCAGTACTTC	CASSSGLAGYEQYF
TRBV6-5	TRBJ1-1	.	TRBD1	TGTGCCAGCAGCTACAGGGGACAGAACACTGAAGCTTTCTTT	CASSYRGQNTEAFF